The 2 T cell receptor beta chains presented below share a single source sample, sequenced in a study of blood T cells in healthy people across ages. For the second PCR, which ran for about 7 to 11 cycles, a sample-barcoded 5' primer and a J-beta primer mix were used. TCRdb analysed the 5' RACE reads with MiXCR anew, one entry per CDR3 protein. The sample has roughly 1.6 million distinct CDR3 sequences, about 31% seen once. The sample was blood. These receptors all stem from a woman in her 30s in good health.

The CDR3 is CATSRDGDNYEQYF. The DNA for the CDR3 is TGTGCCACCAGCAGAGATGGGGACAACTACGAGCAGTACTTC. The chain is built from TRBV15 and TRBJ2-7; maybe TRBD1 (6 bases). The CDR3 has 14 amino acids. The germline CDR1 and CDR2 sequences are LNHNV and YYDKDF (reference sequence). V was cut by 0 bases and J by 3 bases, with 9 bases left in between.

This clonotype was seen a few times. The rearrangement uses TRBV6-1 and TRBJ1-2, with a tentative D call TRBD1 (5 bases). The CDR3 is made up of 15 amino acids. The ends were cut back, 0 bases at V and 5 bases at J, with 13 bases in the middle. Germline V gives CDR1 MNHNS, CDR2 SASEGT. This CDR3 is CASSEAGPSPYGYTF. DNA of the CDR3: TGTGCCAGCAGTGAAGCGGGGCCCAGTCCATATGGCTACACCTTC.